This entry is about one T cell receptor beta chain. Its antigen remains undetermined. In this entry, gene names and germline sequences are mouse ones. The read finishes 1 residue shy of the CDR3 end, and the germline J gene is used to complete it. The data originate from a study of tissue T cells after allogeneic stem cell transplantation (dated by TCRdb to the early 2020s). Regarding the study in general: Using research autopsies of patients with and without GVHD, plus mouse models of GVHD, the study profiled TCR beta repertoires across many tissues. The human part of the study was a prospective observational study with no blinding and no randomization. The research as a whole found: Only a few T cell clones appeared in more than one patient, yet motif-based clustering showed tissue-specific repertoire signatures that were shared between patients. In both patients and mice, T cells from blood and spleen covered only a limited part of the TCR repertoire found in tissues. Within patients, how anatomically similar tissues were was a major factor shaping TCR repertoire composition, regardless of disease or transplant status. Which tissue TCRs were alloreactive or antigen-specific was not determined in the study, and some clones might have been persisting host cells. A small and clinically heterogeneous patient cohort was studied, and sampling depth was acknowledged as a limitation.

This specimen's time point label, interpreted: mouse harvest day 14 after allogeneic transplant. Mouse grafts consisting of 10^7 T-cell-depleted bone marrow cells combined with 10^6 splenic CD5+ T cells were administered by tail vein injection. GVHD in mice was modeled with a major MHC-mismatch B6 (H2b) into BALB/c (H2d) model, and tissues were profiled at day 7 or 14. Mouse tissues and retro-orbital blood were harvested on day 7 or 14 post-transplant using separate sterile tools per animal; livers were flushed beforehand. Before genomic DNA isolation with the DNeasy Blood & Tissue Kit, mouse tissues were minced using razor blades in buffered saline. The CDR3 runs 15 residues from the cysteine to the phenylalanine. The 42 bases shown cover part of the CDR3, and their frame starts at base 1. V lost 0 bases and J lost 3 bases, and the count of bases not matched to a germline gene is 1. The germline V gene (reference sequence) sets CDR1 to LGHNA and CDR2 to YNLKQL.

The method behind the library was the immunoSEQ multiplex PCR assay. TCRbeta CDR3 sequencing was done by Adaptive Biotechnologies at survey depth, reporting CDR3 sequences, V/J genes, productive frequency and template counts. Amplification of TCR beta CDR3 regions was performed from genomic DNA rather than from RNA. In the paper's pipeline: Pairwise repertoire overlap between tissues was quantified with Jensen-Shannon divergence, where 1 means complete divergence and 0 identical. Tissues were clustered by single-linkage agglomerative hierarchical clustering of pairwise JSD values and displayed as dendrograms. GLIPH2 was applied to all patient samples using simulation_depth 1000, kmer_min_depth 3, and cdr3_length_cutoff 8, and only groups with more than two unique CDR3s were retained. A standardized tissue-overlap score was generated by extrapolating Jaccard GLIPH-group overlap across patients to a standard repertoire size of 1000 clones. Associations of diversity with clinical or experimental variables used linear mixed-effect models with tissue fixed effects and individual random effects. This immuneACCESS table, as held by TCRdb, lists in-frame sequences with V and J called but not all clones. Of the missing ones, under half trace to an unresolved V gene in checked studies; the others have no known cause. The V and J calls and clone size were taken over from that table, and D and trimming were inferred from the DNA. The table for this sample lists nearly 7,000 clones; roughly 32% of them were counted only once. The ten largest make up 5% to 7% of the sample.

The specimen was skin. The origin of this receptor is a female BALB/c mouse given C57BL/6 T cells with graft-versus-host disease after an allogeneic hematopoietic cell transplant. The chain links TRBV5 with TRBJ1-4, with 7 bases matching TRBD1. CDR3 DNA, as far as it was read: TGTGCCAGCAGCCAAGACAGGGGGGCCAACGAAAGATTATTT. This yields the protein CASSQDRGANERLF. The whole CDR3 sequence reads CASSQDRGANERLFF.